This T cell receptor beta chain was sequenced for a study of shared clonotypes between healthy human individuals. The CDR3 contains 15 residues. Germline values: CDR1 SGDLS, CDR2 YYNGEE. Notes on the study in general: Shared across several donors were approximately 5% of the naive CD4 clonotypes. Inspection by rarefaction showed sorted-subset sequencing to be incomplete despite large depth. Genetic and exposure-history diversity was limited by the few donors.

About this clone itself: Its antigen is still unknown. Compared with germline, one end of the junction differs, possibly owing to a read error. The identical CDR3 is also encoded by other nucleotide sequences in the sample.

Methods used by the authors: In the immunoSEQ data, sequences were junction-only and lacked quality scores, so filtering differed. The protocol was immunoSEQ multiplex PCR, while the TCRdb copy is restricted to in-frame clones and leaves out a portion. The V and J calls and clone size come from that table; D and trimming were worked out from the DNA. The sample lists some 2,000,000 clones; approximately 96% were seen once. Specimen: naive CD4+ T cells sorted from blood. The subset: CD45RA+ positively selected. The chain recombines TRBV9 with TRBJ1-1; no clear D. This receptor was obtained from a man between 18 and 29 years old in good health. The DNA of the CDR3 is TGCGCCAGCAGCGTCGGACCGGGAGGAGGCACTGAAGCTTTCTTT. It yields the protein CASSVGPGGGTEAFF.